The 31 T cell receptor beta chains listed next were all sequenced from one sample in a study of human T cells and chemical hapten exposure. TCRdb recomputed calls from the RACE reads with MiXCR, one row per CDR3 protein. The sample yields fewer than 400,000 distinct CDR3 sequences, around 6.9% seen once. Time point: patch test 1, 2 weeks after DPC sensitization. Documented treatment: therapeutic diphenylcyclopropenone sensitization with weekly scalp DPC. The starting material was whole blood, obtained in connection with sensitization to the hapten diphenylcyclopropenone (DPC). The receptors were gathered from a woman aged 18-29 years with alopecia areata. Some clones in this sample may be carry-over from other donors' samples.

This clonotype was seen ten or more times. The chain uses TRBV3-1 and TRBJ2-3; no clear D gene. With 1 base removed from V and 0 bases from J, the gap between germline ends came to 5 bases. This CDR3 spans 14 amino acids. CDR1 is LGHDT and CDR2 is YNNKEL in the germline V gene (reference sequence). CDR3 in DNA: TGTGCCAGCAGCCAAGGATTTAGCACAGATACGCAGTATTTT. Translating gives CASSQGFSTDTQYF.

The table lists this clonotype with a few counts. This rearrangement joins TRBV6-5 to TRBJ2-7; D is uncertain. This CDR3 is built from 14 residues. Germline CDR1 is MNHEY and CDR2 is SVGAGI. Trimming removed 2 bases from V and 2 bases from J, with 10 bases in between. In DNA form, the CDR3 reads TGTGCCAGCAGTTACCGTCAAGGCGCCTACGAGCAGTACTTC. Its protein product is CASSYRQGAYEQYF.

This clonotype was counted between two and nine times. V gene TRBV6-5 combines with J gene TRBJ2-1; 10 bases line up with TRBD2. The V segment lost 2 bases and the J segment 4 bases; nucleotides outside the gene matches: 5. Per the germline V gene, CDR1 is MNHEY and CDR2 is SVGAGI. The CDR3 has 16 amino acids. The CDR3 loop reads CASSYAAGGEYNEQFF. CDR3 coding DNA: TGTGCCAGCAGTTACGCAGCGGGGGGGGAATACAATGAGCAGTTCTTC.

This clonotype has just a few counts. The J gene is TRBJ2-3, the V gene TRBV12-3 or TRBV12-4, with D perhaps being TRBD1 or TRBD2 (6 bases each). This CDR3 has 17 amino acids. The V and J ends lost 7 bases and 3 bases respectively, with 23 bases between them. The CDR3, as DNA: TGTGCCAGCACCAAAAGGGACGGGGGCCGGATTACAGATACGCAGTATTTT. This sequence encodes CASTKRDGGRITDTQYF.

This clonotype was found a few times. The V call is TRBV2, the J call TRBJ1-1; D unresolved. The CDR3 runs to 14 residues. V was trimmed by 6 bases and J by 3 bases, leaving 14 bases between them. Germline V CDR1 and CDR2: SNHLY, FYNNEI. CDR3 residues: CASREGTWDTEAFF. Here the CDR3 DNA reads TGTGCCAGCAGGGAGGGTACGTGGGACACTGAAGCTTTCTTT.

This clonotype was counted at least ten times. The rearrangement links TRBV4-3 to TRBJ2-3; 12 nucleotides agree with TRBD2. There are 17 residues in the CDR3. V shed 2 bases, J shed 2 bases, and the junction held 5 bases outside the gene matches. In germline, CDR1 is LGHNA, CDR2 YSLEER. The CDR3 is CASSQLAGGAYTDTQYF. For the CDR3, the DNA is TGCGCCAGCAGCCAACTAGCGGGAGGGGCCTACACAGATACGCAGTATTTT.

V gene TRBV7-9 combines with J gene TRBJ2-5; D gene unclear. Germline V gene data show CDR1 as SEHNR and CDR2 as FQNEAQ (reference sequence). The V end was cut by 5 bases, the J end by 4 bases, with 8 bases between. This CDR3 contains 12 residues. The CDR3 region has the DNA TGTGCCAGCAGCCAACCGACAGAGACCCAGTACTTC. Its protein is CASSQPTETQYF. Variable domain in full (rest from reference TRBV7-9 and TRBJ2-5): DTGVSQNPRHKITKRGQNVTFRCDPISEHNRLYWYRQTLGQGPEFLTYFQNEAQLEKSRLLSDRFSAERPKGSFSTLEIQRTEQGDSAMYLCASSQPTETQYFGPGTRLLVL.

The chain links TRBV20-1 to TRBJ2-1, with no clear D. CDR1 DFQATT and CDR2 SNEGSKA come from the germline V gene (reference sequence). Trimming removed 1 base at V and 1 base at J, with 20 bases between. The CDR3 runs to 18 residues. In DNA form, the CDR3 reads TGCAGTGCTAGAGGCGTTTCGAGTGGCAAATTTTCCTACAATGAGCAGTTCTTC. It translates to CSARGVSSGKFSYNEQFF.

The rearrangement links TRBV5-1 to TRBJ2-7, with 7 bases lining up with TRBD1. Unmatched junction bases numbered 7, after V lost 2 bases and J lost 2 bases. The germline V gene has CDR1 SGHRS and CDR2 YFSETQ. This CDR3 spans 15 amino acids. The CDR3 coding sequence is TGCGCCAGCAGCTTCCTACAGGGGTCTCCCTACGAGCAGTACTTC. Translation: CASSFLQGSPYEQYF.

The genes are TRBV9 and TRBJ1-1; the D gene is possibly TRBD1 (5 bases). V was cut by 4 bases and J by 4 bases, with 17 bases left in between. The length of the CDR3 is 15 residues. CDR1 is SGDLS, CDR2 YYNGEE, per germline. This CDR3 reads CASSPHSRVPTEAFF. CDR3 in DNA: TGTGCCAGCAGCCCTCACTCCAGGGTTCCCACTGAAGCTTTCTTT.

This clonotype was seen a handful of times. The V and J genes are TRBV20-1 and TRBJ1-5; tentatively, D is TRBD1 (5 bases). V lost 6 bases and J 6 bases, leaving 9 bases between the germline ends. Germline V gene sequence: CDR1 DFQATT, CDR2 SNEGSKA (reference sequence). CDR3 length: 11 amino acids. The CDR3 nucleotides read TGCAGTGCCGGGGGGAGTCAGCCCCAGCATTTT. Translated, it gives CSAGGSQPQHF.

This clonotype was picked up many times. This sequence joins TRBV13 and TRBJ2-3; tentatively, D is TRBD1 or TRBD2 (5 bases each). Germline-derived CDR1 and CDR2 are PRHDT and FYEKMQ (reference sequence). V lost 6 bases and J 6 bases, leaving 13 bases between the germline ends. This CDR3 comprises 13 residues. CDR3 in amino acids: CASRVRGSDTQYF. In DNA, the CDR3 is TGTGCCAGCAGAGTGAGGGGTTCGGATACGCAGTATTTT.

The table lists this clonotype with a few counts. The rearrangement joins TRBV18 to TRBJ2-2, with D uncertain. Trimming removed 3 bases at V and 4 bases at J, with 12 bases between. The CDR3 spans 15 residues. Germline V gene sequence: CDR1 KGHSH, CDR2 LQKENI. The CDR3 region has the DNA TGTGCCAGCTCACCTCGGCAGCCGATCACCGGGGAGCTGTTTTTT. Translating it yields CASSPRQPITGELFF. Full variable domain (rest looked up from reference TRBV18 and TRBJ2-2): NAGVMQNPRHLVRRRGQEARLRCSPMKGHSHVYWYRQLPEEGLKFMVYLQKENIIDESGMPKERFSAEFPKEGPSILRIQQVVRGDSAAYFCASSPRQPITGELFFGEGSRLTVL.

The chain is built from TRBV12-3 or TRBV12-4 and TRBJ1-5; D uncertain. V was pared by 2 bases and J by 7 bases, with 6 bases between. The CDR3 extends over 12 amino acids. The chain's CDR3 is CASSLPRQPQHF. In DNA, the CDR3 is TGTGCCAGCAGTTTACCCAGGCAGCCCCAGCATTTT.

In this sample, this clonotype turned up a few times. The chain carries TRBV7-2 and TRBJ2-1; D is ambiguous. CDR3 length: 11 amino acids. V dropped 7 bases and J dropped 8 bases, with 9 bases sitting between them. The germline gives CDR1 SGHTA, CDR2 FQGNSA. The CDR3 spells CASTTEDEQFF. For the CDR3, the DNA is TGTGCCAGCACCACCGAGGATGAGCAGTTCTTC.

V gene TRBV29-1 combines with J gene TRBJ1-1; perhaps TRBD1 as D (5 bases). The CDR3 has 13 residues. In germline, CDR1 is SQVTM, CDR2 ANQGSEA. The CDR3 coding sequence is TGCGTTTTTGCAGGGTCGGGGAACACTGAAGCTTTCTTT. Its translation: CVFAGSGNTEAFF.

This clonotype was seen only a few times. The chain couples TRBV6-5 to TRBJ1-1; the D is unclear. The CDR3 runs to 12 residues. The germline CDR1 and CDR2 sequences are MNHEY and SVGAGI. V was clipped by 5 bases and J by 7 bases, with 11 bases between them. The DNA of the CDR3 is TGTGCCAGCAGTCCCCCGGGCGATGAAGCTTTCTTT. It yields the protein CASSPPGDEAFF.

This clonotype occurred a few times. The chain is built from TRBV10-3 and TRBJ1-4; D uncertain. Trimming shortened V by 2 bases and J by 5 bases, and 15 bases separated the two germline ends. The CDR3 length is 16 residues. CDR1 and CDR2 (germline): ENHRY, SYGVKD. The CDR3 loop reads CAISEPPGSTNEKLFF. CDR3 DNA sequence: TGTGCCATCAGTGAGCCTCCGGGCAGTACGAATGAAAAACTGTTTTTT.

The chain couples TRBV24-1 to TRBJ2-3; TRBD1 matches 8 bases. V was pared by 3 bases and J by 4 bases, with 5 bases of the junction left unmatched. The CDR3 covers 15 residues. Germline V lookup: CDR1 KGHDR, CDR2 SFDVKD. This chain's CDR3 is CATSDRGQGPDTQYF. The CDR3 DNA reads TGTGCCACCAGTGATCGTGGACAGGGACCAGATACGCAGTATTTT.

The rearrangement joins TRBV7-9 to TRBJ1-1; D unresolved. Germline loops: CDR1 SEHNR, CDR2 FQNEAQ (reference sequence). V was trimmed by 2 bases and J by 5 bases, leaving 12 bases between them. The CDR3 has 14 residues. The CDR3: CASSLMFSGTEAFF. CDR3 nucleotides: TGTGCCAGCAGCTTAATGTTTTCCGGGACTGAAGCTTTCTTT. The whole variable domain, filled in from reference TRBV7-9 and TRBJ1-1, reads DTGVSQNPRHKITKRGQNVTFRCDPISEHNRLYWYRQTLGQGPEFLTYFQNEAQLEKSRLLSDRFSAERPKGSFSTLEIQRTEQGDSAMYLCASSLMFSGTEAFFGQGTRLTVV.

This chain joins TRBV7-2 and TRBJ1-5, with D hard to call. V lost 0 bases and J lost 7, with 7 bases in between. This CDR3 region has 13 residues. The germline V gene has CDR1 SGHTA and CDR2 FQGNSA. The CDR3 loop is CASSLAFKQPQHF. Here the CDR3 DNA reads TGTGCCAGCAGCTTAGCCTTCAAACAGCCCCAGCATTTT.

A few counts support this clonotype. The rearrangement joins TRBV6-5 to TRBJ1-2; tentative D call: TRBD1 (6 bases). Germline CDR1 and CDR2: MNHEY and SVGAGI. V lost 6 bases and J lost 4, with 21 bases in between. This CDR3 has 16 residues. The CDR3 sequence is CASSRDITPLLYGYTF. The CDR3 nucleotides read TGTGCCAGCAGCCGGGACATTACCCCCTTACTCTATGGCTACACCTTC.

In its sample, this clonotype was seen many times. This chain connects TRBV6-5 to TRBJ1-1; TRBD1 might be the D (5 bases). The length of the CDR3 is 14 residues. V gave up 4 bases and J gave up 5 bases, with 14 bases separating them. Germline assignment: CDR1 MNHEY and CDR2 SVGAGI. Written as DNA, the CDR3 is TGTGCCAGCAGTTCTCGGGGGTTCGGGACTGAAGCTTTCTTT. Its translation is CASSSRGFGTEAFF.

There are many counts of this clonotype. V is TRBV18 and J is TRBJ2-5; D call uncertain. CDR1 and CDR2 from the germline V gene are KGHSH and LQKENI. CDR3 length: 12 residues. V gave up 3 bases and J gave up 4 bases, with 6 bases separating them. In DNA form, the CDR3 reads TGTGCCAGCTCACCTTCCACAGAGACCCAGTACTTC. It is translated as CASSPSTETQYF.

Ten or more counts support this clonotype. The chain recombines TRBV6-6 with TRBJ1-4; D is unresolved. The germline CDR1 and CDR2 sequences are MNHNY and SVGAGI (reference sequence). V lost 2 bases, J lost 4 bases, and 17 bases lay in between. The CDR3 has 17 amino acids. CDR3 in amino acids: CASSYGWRVGDNEKLFF. The CDR3 nucleotides are TGTGCCAGCAGTTACGGGTGGCGCGTCGGCGATAATGAAAAACTGTTTTTT.

This clonotype was recorded many times. This chain uses TRBV6-5 with TRBJ1-1, with 8 nucleotides matching TRBD1. This CDR3 comprises 15 residues. CDR1 and CDR2 from the germline V gene are MNHEY and SVGAGI. V dropped 7 bases and J dropped 0; count of bases not matched to a gene: 7. The CDR3 is CASKKTGVLNTEAFF. The CDR3 DNA is TGTGCCAGCAAAAAGACAGGGGTTCTGAACACTGAAGCTTTCTTT.

This clonotype was seen repeatedly, ten times or more. This sequence joins TRBV25-1 and TRBJ1-3; TRBD1 might be the D (6 bases). Trimming left V 2 bases short and J 2 bases short, with 19 bases between. The CDR3 covers 18 residues. Germline V lookup: CDR1 MGHDK, CDR2 SYGVNS. DNA for the CDR3: TGTGCCAGCAGTGAAAATCAGGGGCGCGGGGAACCTGGAAACACCATATATTTT. Protein: CASSENQGRGEPGNTIYF. The full variable domain, its missing parts supplied by reference TRBV25-1 and TRBJ1-3, is EADIYQTPRYLVIGTGKKITLECSQTMGHDKMYWYQQDPGMELHLIHYSYGVNSTEKGDLSSESTVSRIRTEHFPLTLESARPSHTSQYLCASSENQGRGEPGNTIYFGEGSWLTVV.

J is TRBJ2-3 and V is TRBV5-1; D might be TRBD2 (6 bases). There are 16 residues in the CDR3. V was cut by 7 bases and J by 0 bases, with 18 bases left in between. The V gene's germline CDR1 is SGHRS and CDR2 YFSETQ. The CDR3 loop reads CASALSGASSTDTQYF. The CDR3 DNA follows: TGCGCCAGCGCGCTTAGCGGAGCCTCTAGCACAGATACGCAGTATTTT.

This clonotype was found many times. The chain combines TRBV2 with TRBJ2-7; perhaps TRBD1 as D (6 bases). CDR3 length: 12 residues. Germline CDR1 reads SNHLY; CDR2 reads FYNNEI. The V gene lost 6 bases and the J gene lost 3 bases, with 9 bases spanning the gap. Here the CDR3 reads CASRGTIYEQYF. The DNA for the CDR3 is TGTGCCAGCAGAGGGACAATCTACGAGCAGTACTTC.

In this sample, this clonotype turned up many times. This chain joins TRBV7-9 and TRBJ1-1, with D possibly TRBD1 on 5 matching bases. V lost 0 bases and J 3 bases, leaving 8 bases between the germline ends. Germline values: CDR1 SEHNR, CDR2 FQNEAQ (reference sequence). The CDR3 spans 14 residues. The CDR3 spells CASSLAQGDTEAFF. As DNA, the CDR3 is TGTGCCAGCAGCTTAGCGCAGGGTGACACTGAAGCTTTCTTT.

The V and J genes are TRBV7-2 and TRBJ2-3; D is unclear. V lost 2 bases and J lost 0, with 15 bases in between. The CDR3 has 17 residues. Germline loops: CDR1 SGHTA, CDR2 FQGNSA. This CDR3 is CASSLKVRHTSTDTQYF. CDR3 DNA sequence: TGTGCCAGCAGCTTAAAAGTGAGACATACTAGCACAGATACGCAGTATTTT. The full variable domain, with the rest looked up from reference TRBV7-2 and TRBJ2-3, is GAGVSQSPSNKVTEKGKDVELRCDPISGHTALYWYRQSLGQGLEFLIYFQGNSAPDKSGLPSDRFSAERTGGSVSTLTIQRTQQEDSAVYLCASSLKVRHTSTDTQYFGPGTRLTVL.